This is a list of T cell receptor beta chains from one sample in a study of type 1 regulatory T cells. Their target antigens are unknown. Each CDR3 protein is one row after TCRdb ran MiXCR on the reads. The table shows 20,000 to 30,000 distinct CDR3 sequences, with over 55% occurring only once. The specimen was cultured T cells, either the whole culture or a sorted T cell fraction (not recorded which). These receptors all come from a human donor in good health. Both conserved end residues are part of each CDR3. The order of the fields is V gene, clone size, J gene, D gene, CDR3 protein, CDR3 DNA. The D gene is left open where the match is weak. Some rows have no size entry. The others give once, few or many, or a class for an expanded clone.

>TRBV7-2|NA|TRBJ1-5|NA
CASSPAVWSNQPQHF
TGTGCCAGCAGCCCCGCGGTCTGGAGCAATCAGCCCCAGCATTTT
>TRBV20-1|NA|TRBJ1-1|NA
CRPAGNTEAFF
TGCAGGCCAGCGGGCAACACTGAAGCTTTCTTT
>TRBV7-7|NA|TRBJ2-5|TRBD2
CASSPGGAEGQETQYF
TGTGCCAGCAGCCCCGGGGGGGCCGAGGGACAAGAGACCCAGTACTTC
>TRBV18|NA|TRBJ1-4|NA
CASSPSTLRFGLFF
TGTGCCAGCTCACCGAGCACTCTAAGGTTTGGGCTGTTTTTT
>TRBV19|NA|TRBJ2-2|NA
CASSIWDTGELFF
TGTGCCAGTAGTATTTGGGACACCGGGGAGCTGTTTTTT
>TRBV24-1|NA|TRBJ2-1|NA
CATSSGQLVSNEQFF
TGTGCCACCAGTAGTGGACAACTTGTCAGCAATGAGCAGTTCTTC
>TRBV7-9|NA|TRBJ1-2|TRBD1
CASSAKGTGAGYTF
TGTGCCAGCAGCGCGAAGGGGACAGGGGCTGGCTACACCTTC
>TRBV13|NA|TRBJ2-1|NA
CASSLVDYEQFF
TGTGCCAGCAGCTTAGTGGATTATGAGCAGTTCTTC
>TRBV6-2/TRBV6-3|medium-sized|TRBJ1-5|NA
CASGGRRQPQHF
TGTGCCAGCGGGGGGCGTAGGCAGCCCCAGCATTTT
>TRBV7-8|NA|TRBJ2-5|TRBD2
CASSWRLAGEETQYF
TGTGCCAGCAGCTGGCGACTAGCGGGGGAAGAGACCCAGTACTTC
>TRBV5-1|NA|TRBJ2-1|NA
CASSLGQVDNEQFF
TGCGCCAGCAGCTTGGGCCAGGTCGACAATGAGCAGTTCTTC
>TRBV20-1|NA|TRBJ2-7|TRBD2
CSALGGGGLVYEQYF
TGCAGTGCCCTTGGGGGGGGAGGTCTAGTCTACGAGCAGTACTTC
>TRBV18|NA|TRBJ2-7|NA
CASSQVPGPYEQYF
TGTGCCAGCTCACAGGTACCGGGGCCTTACGAGCAGTACTTC
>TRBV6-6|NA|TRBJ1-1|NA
CASSQTSNTEAFF
TGTGCCAGCAGCCAGACATCTAACACTGAAGCTTTCTTT
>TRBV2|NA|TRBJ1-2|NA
CASSRVNYGYTF
TGTGCCAGCAGTAGGGTTAACTATGGCTACACCTTC
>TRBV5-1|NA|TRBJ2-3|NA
CASSIWRGGTDTQYF
TGCGCCAGCAGCATCTGGAGGGGTGGCACAGATACGCAGTATTTT
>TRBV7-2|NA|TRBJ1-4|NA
CASSAQGIGREKLFF
TGTGCCAGCAGCGCGCAAGGGATCGGGAGAGAAAAACTGTTTTTT
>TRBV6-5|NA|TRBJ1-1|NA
CASRAGTVNTEAFF
TGTGCCAGCAGAGCCGGGACGGTGAACACTGAAGCTTTCTTT
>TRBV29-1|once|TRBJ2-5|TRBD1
CSATGAEETQYF
TGCAGCGCGACAGGGGCCGAAGAGACCCAGTACTTC
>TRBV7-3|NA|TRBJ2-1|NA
CASSPTYALYNEQFF
TGTGCCAGCAGCCCCACATATGCGTTATACAATGAGCAGTTCTTC